This paragraph covers one TCR beta chain sequence. The CDR3 is 15 residues long. In germline, CDR1 is MNHEY, CDR2 SMNVEV (reference sequence). The V segment lost 8 bases and the J segment 5 bases; nucleotides outside the gene matches: 8. Produced via immunoSEQ multiplex PCR; TCRdb's table is partial and in-frame only. The table shows approximately 97,000 clones, with approximately 96% occurring only once. This entry comes from a study of technical replicates of blood from a handful of donors. This sequence was found in a human donor in good health. The sample was T cells isolated from PBMCs. The chain uses TRBV27 and TRBJ1-5; 11 bases match TRBD1. CDR3 nucleotide sequence: TGTGCCAGCCGTTCCGGGACAGGGGGATATCAGCCCCAGCATTTT. Amino acids: CASRSGTGGYQPQHF.